The 17 T cell receptor beta chains in this list originate from one sample, sequenced in a study of T cell responses to AZD1222 COVID-19 vaccine. Measured with immunoSEQ multiplex PCR; TCRdb has only the in-frame clones, and not every one. Of 200,000 or so clones listed, around 87% are singletons. Specimen: peripheral blood, collected on day 0 of MenACWY control vaccination. All receptors derive from an adult in good health.

V gene TRBV5-6 combines with J gene TRBJ1-3; weak D call: TRBD1 (6 bases). CDR3 length: 16 residues. In germline, CDR1 is SGHDT, CDR2 YYEEEE. The V gene lost 3 bases and the J gene lost 0 bases, with 13 bases spanning the gap. The CDR3 reads CASSSQGRHSGNTIYF. The DNA for the CDR3 is TGTGCCAGCAGCTCACAGGGAAGACACTCTGGAAACACCATATATTTT. Full variable domain (outside the CDR3, taken from reference TRBV5-6 and TRBJ1-3): DAGVTQSPTHLIKTRGQQVTLRCSPKSGHDTVSWYQQALGQGPQFIFQYYEEEERQRGNFPDRFSGHQFPNYSSELNVNALLLGDSALYLCASSSQGRHSGNTIYFGEGSWLTVV.

The V gene is TRBV11-2, the J gene TRBJ2-6, with TRBD2 matching over 12 bases. The CDR3 sequence is 19 residues long. Germline V lookup: CDR1 SGHAT, CDR2 FQNNGV. V lost 4 bases to trimming and J lost 2 bases; unmatched junction nucleotides: 9. CDR3: CASSSAASGRATGANVLTF. CDR3 nucleotides: TGTGCCAGCAGCTCAGCCGCTAGCGGGAGGGCCACTGGGGCCAACGTCCTGACTTTC.

J is TRBJ2-1 and V is TRBV10-3; TRBD2 is a possible D gene (7 bases). Trimming shortened V by 3 bases and J by 10 bases, and 19 bases separated the two germline ends. The germline V gene encodes CDR1 ENHRY and CDR2 SYGVKD. This CDR3 is 15 amino acids long. CDR3 sequence (DNA): TGTGCCATCAGTGATGTAGGGGGGGACCCCCGGGAGCAGTTCTTC. Residues: CAISDVGGDPREQFF.

The chain couples TRBV30 to TRBJ2-3; 11 nucleotides line up with TRBD2. The CDR3 covers 16 residues. CDR1 is GTSNPN and CDR2 is SVGIG in the germline V gene (reference sequence). Trimming at V came to 3 bases and at J to 3 bases, leaving 8 bases not matched to a gene. CDR3 coding DNA: TGTGCCTGGAGGGAACTAGCGGGAGTATTGACAGATACGCAGTATTTT. Translation: CAWRELAGVLTDTQYF.

The V and J genes are TRBV9 and TRBJ2-7, with a tentative D call TRBD1 (6 bases). The CDR3 sequence is 15 residues long. V dropped 0 bases and J dropped 6 bases, with 16 bases sitting between them. Germline CDR1 SGDLS, CDR2 YYNGEE. CDR3 region: CASSVGQGHSGEQYF. As DNA, the CDR3 is TGTGCCAGCAGCGTAGGGCAGGGGCACAGTGGCGAGCAGTACTTC. Based on the CDR3 plus reference TRBV9 and TRBJ2-7, the full variable domain is DSGVTQTPKHLITATGQRVTLRCSPRSGDLSVYWYQQSLDQGLQFLIQYYNGEERAKGNILERFSAQQFPDLHSELNLSSLELGDSALYFCASSVGQGHSGEQYFGPGTRLTVT.

In this sample, this clone turned up a few times. The gene calls are TRBV6-1 and TRBJ1-5, with 8 bases fitting TRBD1. V lost 3 bases, J lost 6 bases, and 7 bases stayed unmatched. Germline CDR1 and CDR2: MNHNS and SASEGT. The CDR3 runs 15 residues. The CDR3 loop is CASSETFRGLQPQHF. In DNA, the CDR3 is TGTGCCAGCAGTGAGACATTCAGGGGGCTTCAGCCCCAGCATTTT.

The genes are TRBV6-4 and TRBJ2-1, with D maybe TRBD1 (6 bases). Germline CDR1 is MRHNA and CDR2 is SNTAGT. The CDR3 totals 16 residues. V was shortened by 0 bases and J by 2 bases, with 11 bases between the two germline ends. The CDR3 DNA reads TGTGCCAGCAGTGACTCTGGGACACAAACCTACAATGAGCAGTTCTTC. The encoded protein is CASSDSGTQTYNEQFF.

The J gene is TRBJ1-2, the V gene TRBV9; D call uncertain. Looked up from germline, CDR1 is SGDLS and CDR2 is YYNGEE. V was trimmed by 0 bases and J by 8 bases, leaving 14 bases between them. CDR3 length: 14 residues. CDR3 in amino acids: CASSVGLGLGGYTF. In DNA form, the CDR3 reads TGTGCCAGCAGCGTAGGATTGGGGTTGGGAGGCTACACCTTC.

This clone came up a few times. The J gene is TRBJ1-1, the V gene TRBV18, with D possibly being TRBD1 (5 bases). With 6 bases removed from V and 2 bases from J, the gap between germline ends came to 10 bases. The V gene's germline CDR1 is KGHSH and CDR2 LQKENI. CDR3 length: 13 amino acids. The CDR3 region is CASSYGGNTEAFF. In DNA, the CDR3 is TGTGCCAGCTCTTACGGGGGTAACACTGAAGCTTTCTTT.

This clone has just one count. The chain links TRBV5-1 to TRBJ1-6; D remains unclear. V lost 7 bases and J lost 9, with 23 bases in between. The CDR3 consists of 16 residues. CDR1 SGHRS and CDR2 YFSETQ come from the germline V gene. Written as DNA, the CDR3 is TGCGCCAGCGCGGCGACGAACCCGAAGGATGCTTCACCCCTCCACTTT. Amino acid sequence: CASAATNPKDASPLHF.

The gene calls are TRBV5-4 and TRBJ2-7; 10 bases are shared with TRBD1. This CDR3 has 17 amino acids. Germline V gives CDR1 SGHNT, CDR2 YYREEE (reference sequence). The junction had 12 bases not matched to a gene; V was cut back by 0 bases and J by 6 bases. The CDR3 region has the DNA TGTGCCAGCAGCTTGGCCGGAGGGGGGACAGGGGTGTCCGAGCAGTACTTC. The encoded protein is CASSLAGGGTGVSEQYF. The whole variable domain, filled in from reference TRBV5-4 and TRBJ2-7, reads ETGVTQSPTHLIKTRGQQVTLRCSSQSGHNTVSWYQQALGQGPQFIFQYYREEENGRGNFPPRFSGLQFPNYSSELNVNALELDDSALYLCASSLAGGGTGVSEQYFGPGTRLTVT.

The gene calls are TRBV3-1 (or the pseudogene TRBV3-2) and TRBJ2-5; TRBD1 agrees at 8 bases. J gave up 4 bases and V 0 bases, and 13 bases lay outside the gene matches. CDR1 LGHDT and CDR2 YNNKEL come from the germline V gene (reference sequence). This CDR3 comprises 18 residues. In DNA form, the CDR3 reads TGTGCCAGCAGCCAAGACGGAGGCAGGGGGCTCACACTAGAGACCCAGTACTTC. Amino acids: CASSQDGGRGLTLETQYF.

The chain employs TRBV28 and TRBJ1-6; perhaps TRBD1 as D (5 bases). This CDR3 comprises 14 residues. Germline CDR1 reads MDHEN; CDR2 reads SYDVKM. The V gene lost 3 bases and the J gene lost 10 bases, with 13 bases spanning the gap. Here the CDR3 reads CASSLEAGQSPLHF. Here the CDR3 DNA reads TGTGCCAGCAGTTTGGAGGCAGGGCAATCACCCCTCCACTTT.

The V gene is TRBV25-1, the J gene TRBJ1-2, with D perhaps matching TRBD1 (6 bases). Trimming removed 4 bases at V and 0 bases at J, with 9 bases between. Per the germline V gene, CDR1 is MGHDK and CDR2 is SYGVNS. The CDR3 totals 14 residues. For the CDR3, the DNA is TGTGCCAGCAGTGGCAGGGGTCCTAACTATGGCTACACCTTC. Encoded protein: CASSGRGPNYGYTF.

The chain couples TRBV28 to TRBJ2-5; no firm D call. Per the germline V gene, CDR1 is MDHEN and CDR2 is SYDVKM. The CDR3 covers 13 residues. Trimming took off 3 bases at V and 2 bases at J, with 7 bases between the two ends. CDR3 amino acids: CASSFAAQETQYF. The CDR3 coding sequence is TGTGCCAGCAGTTTTGCAGCTCAAGAGACCCAGTACTTC.

CDR3 in amino acids: CASMAGQATQYF. DNA of the CDR3: TGTGCCAGCATGGCGGGACAGGCGACCCAGTACTTC. This chain uses TRBV6-5 with TRBJ2-5; TRBD1 agrees at 8 bases. The CDR3 runs 12 residues. J was trimmed by 7 bases and V by 7 bases; bases with no gene match: 5. Germline CDR1 reads MNHEY; CDR2 reads SVGAGI.

The V and J genes are TRBV7-8 and TRBJ2-2; D is possibly TRBD2 (6 bases). This CDR3 contains 13 residues. Trimming removed 5 bases at V and 6 bases at J, with 10 bases between. From germline, CDR1 is SGHVS and CDR2 FQNEAQ. The CDR3 sequence: CASSPGTSGELFF. CDR3 nucleotide sequence: TGTGCCAGCAGCCCCGGGACTTCCGGGGAGCTGTTTTTT.